Below, 18 T cell receptor beta chains from the same sample are listed, as sequenced in a study of control samples from healthy donors and cancer patients. The method was immunoSEQ multiplex PCR; TCRdb's version includes in-frame clones alone and lacks a portion of them. The sample holds some 100,000 clones, more than 75% seen once. Sequencing was done on a sample of blood. These receptors were collected from a woman aged 50 to 60 in good health.

In regard to this clone: The junction shows a germline mismatch at one end, possibly a read error. The chain links TRBV20-1 to TRBJ1-1; no clear D gene. This CDR3 has 13 residues. Germline CDR1 and CDR2: DFQATT and SNEGSKA (reference sequence). This CDR3 is CSASWGIPALSPF. In nucleotides, the CDR3 is TGCAGTGCTAGTTGGGGTATCCCAGCTCTATCCCCCTTT.

The rearrangement links TRBV27 to TRBJ1-2; a weak D match, TRBD1 (5 bases). The CDR3 totals 16 residues. Germline-derived CDR1 and CDR2 are MNHEY and SMNVEV (reference sequence). Trimming removed 4 bases from V and 4 bases from J, with 19 bases in between. Written as DNA, the CDR3 is TGTGCCAGCAGTTCACACCGCGTCGGTGGGGGCTATGGCTACACCTTC. It translates to CASSSHRVGGGYGYTF.

The V gene is TRBV30, the J gene TRBJ2-7; 8 bases line up with TRBD1. CDR3 length equals 15 residues. The V gene end was trimmed by 3 bases and the J gene end by 3 bases; junction bases not matched to a gene: 10. CDR1 and CDR2 from the germline V gene are GTSNPN and SVGIG (reference sequence). The CDR3 DNA is TGTGCCTGGAGCCCCGGGACAGGAGCCGGCTACGAGCAGTACTTC. It specifies CAWSPGTGAGYEQYF.

This clone was observed once. The rearrangement links TRBV24-1 to TRBJ2-5, with 10 bases fitting TRBD1. Germline CDR1 reads KGHDR; CDR2 reads SFDVKD. The CDR3 has 15 amino acids. Germline trimming cut 0 bases from V and 5 bases from J; bases unmatched to any gene: 2. This chain's CDR3 is CATSDLDRGRETQYF. The CDR3 DNA is TGTGCCACCAGTGATTTGGACAGGGGGCGTGAGACCCAGTACTTC.

V and J are TRBV9 and TRBJ1-2; perhaps TRBD1 as D (5 bases). CDR3 size: 15 residues. Germline lookup yields CDR1 SGDLS and CDR2 YYNGEE. Trimming shortened V by 3 bases and J by 4 bases, and 16 bases separated the two germline ends. The CDR3 DNA reads as TGTGCCAGCAGCGCGGAAACGATAGGGGCCTATGGCTACACCTTC. This translates into CASSAETIGAYGYTF.

This clone was recorded a few times. V usage is TRBV12-5 and J usage is TRBJ2-1, with D possibly TRBD1 on 5 matching bases. The germline gives CDR1 LGHNT, CDR2 FRNRAP. V was clipped by 6 bases and J by 3 bases, with 9 bases between them. This CDR3 has 13 residues. CDR3 in DNA: TGTGCTAGTGGACAGGTCCTCTACAATGAGCAGTTCTTC. Translating it yields CASGQVLYNEQFF. Full variable domain (remainder filled in from reference TRBV12-5 and TRBJ2-1): DARVTQTPRHKVTEMGQEVTMRCQPILGHNTVFWYRQTMMQGLELLAYFRNRAPLDDSGMPKDRFSAEMPDATLATLKIQPSEPRDSAVYFCASGQVLYNEQFFGPGTRLTVL.

CDR3 nucleotide sequence: TGTGCCAGCAGCTCGAAGTATGAGCAGTTCTTC. Translated: CASSSKYEQFF. V usage is TRBV7-2 and J usage is TRBJ2-1; no definite D call. Trimming stripped 4 bases from V and 8 bases from J, with 6 bases between. Germline loops: CDR1 SGHTA, CDR2 FQGNSA. This CDR3 comprises 11 residues.

The J gene is TRBJ2-5, the V gene TRBV7-9; 7 bases align to TRBD1. The CDR3 is 13 amino acids. CDR1 is SEHNR, CDR2 FQNEAQ, per germline (reference sequence). V was pared by 5 bases and J by 4 bases, with 4 bases of the junction left unmatched. CDR3 DNA: TGTGCCAGCAGCCAGACAGGGCCAGAGACCCAGTACTTC. This translates into CASSQTGPETQYF.

The gene calls are TRBV6-4 and TRBJ2-4; no reliable D call. The CDR3 covers 16 residues. The germline V and J ends were trimmed by 6 bases and 0 bases, with 15 bases remaining between them. Germline CDR1 reads MRHNA; CDR2 reads SNTAGT. In nucleotides, the CDR3 is TGTGCCAGCAGCCTCTCTGACGATATAGCCAAAAACATTCAGTACTTC. Translated, it gives CASSLSDDIAKNIQYF.

The chain carries TRBV7-2 and TRBJ2-7; D is ambiguous. Trimming cost V 2 bases and J 0 bases, with 2 bases left between them. There are 12 residues in the CDR3. Germline assignment: CDR1 SGHTA and CDR2 FQGNSA. CDR3 DNA: TGTGCCAGCAGCTTAACCTCCTACGAGCAGTACTTC. Translated: CASSLTSYEQYF.

This clone was detected once. This chain connects TRBV18 to TRBJ2-7; 7 bases align to TRBD1. The CDR3 totals 14 residues. Germline V gene lookup returns CDR1 KGHSH and CDR2 LQKENI. V shed 3 bases and J 6 bases; nucleotides not matched to a gene: 8. The CDR3 nucleotides read TGTGCCAGCTCACCTTATGACAGGGTAGGCGAGCAGTACGTC. This gives the protein CASSPYDRVGEQYV.

The chain has TRBV18 and TRBJ2-5, with 8 bases that match TRBD1. The junction had 2 bases not matched to a gene; V was cut back by 2 bases and J by 3 bases. Germline V gene sequence: CDR1 KGHSH, CDR2 LQKENI. CDR3 length: 14 amino acids. CDR3 region: CASSPYRGEETQYF. CDR3 coding DNA: TGTGCCAGCTCACCATACAGGGGGGAAGAGACCCAGTACTTC.

Turning to this clone: This CDR3 is also generated by other DNA sequences in the sample. The rearrangement uses TRBV25-1 and TRBJ1-1; TRBD1 matches at 7 bases. Germline assignment: CDR1 MGHDK and CDR2 SYGVNS. With 8 bases clipped from V and 2 bases from J, the junction kept 2 bases outside the gene matches. CDR3 length: 12 residues. In DNA, the CDR3 is TGTGCCAGCCGACAGGGAAACACTGAAGCTTTCTTT. This gives the protein CASRQGNTEAFF.

The chain combines TRBV5-1 with TRBJ2-5; TRBD2 aligns across 7 bases. CDR1 is SGHRS, CDR2 YFSETQ, per germline. The CDR3 is 15 residues long. V was clipped by 3 bases and J by 4 bases; unmatched bases: 9. For the CDR3, the DNA is TGCGCCAGCAGCTCGGCGTGGGGCGGGGGAGAGACCCAGTACTTC. Translating gives CASSSAWGGGETQYF.

This sequence joins TRBV6-5 and TRBJ2-1; 9 nucleotides align to TRBD1. The CDR3 loop spans 15 amino acids. Trimming removed 7 bases from V and 5 bases from J; junction bases left unmatched: 9. CDR1 MNHEY and CDR2 SVGAGI come from the germline V gene. CDR3 in DNA: TGTGCCAGCAACTGGGGGACAGGGCCCCACAATGAGCAGTTCTTC. It codes for CASNWGTGPHNEQFF.

This clone appeared a single time. The chain has TRBV14 and TRBJ2-3, with a weak D call TRBD2 (6 bases). The V gene lost 3 bases and the J gene lost 2 bases, with 15 bases spanning the gap. The CDR3 totals 16 residues. From germline, CDR1 is SGHDN and CDR2 FVKESK. DNA of the CDR3: TGTGCCAGCAGCCAGAACGCGGGGACTTCCACAGATACGCAGTATTTT. Translating it yields CASSQNAGTSTDTQYF.

This sequence joins TRBV5-1 and TRBJ1-2, with TRBD1 identical over 8 bases. Germline V gives CDR1 SGHRS, CDR2 YFSETQ. V trimming: 0 bases; J trimming: 2 bases; junction bases outside the gene matches: 0. The CDR3 spans 14 residues. The CDR3 sequence is CASSLGQGNYGYTF. The CDR3 nucleotides read TGCGCCAGCAGCTTGGGACAGGGGAACTATGGCTACACCTTC.

The gene calls are TRBV2 and TRBJ1-2; the D gene is possibly TRBD1 (6 bases). Germline values: CDR1 SNHLY, CDR2 FYNNEI. V lost 2 bases, J lost 6 bases, and 13 bases lay in between. The CDR3 covers 14 residues. CDR3 residues: CASSEPPGAHGYTF. The CDR3 region has the DNA TGTGCCAGCAGTGAACCGCCGGGGGCGCATGGCTACACCTTC.